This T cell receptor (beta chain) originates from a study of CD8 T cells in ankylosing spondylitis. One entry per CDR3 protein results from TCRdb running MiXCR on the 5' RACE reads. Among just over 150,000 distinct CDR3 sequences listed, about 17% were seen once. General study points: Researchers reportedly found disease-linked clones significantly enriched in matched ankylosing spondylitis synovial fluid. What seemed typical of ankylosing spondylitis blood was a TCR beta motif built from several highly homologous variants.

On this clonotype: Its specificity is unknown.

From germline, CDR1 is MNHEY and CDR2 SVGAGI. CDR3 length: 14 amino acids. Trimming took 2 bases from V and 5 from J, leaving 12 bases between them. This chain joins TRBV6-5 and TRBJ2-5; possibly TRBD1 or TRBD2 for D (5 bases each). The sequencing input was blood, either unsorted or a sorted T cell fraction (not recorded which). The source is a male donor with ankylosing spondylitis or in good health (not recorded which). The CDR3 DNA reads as TGTGCCAGCAGTTACGGAACCGAGGGGGAGACCCAGTACTTC. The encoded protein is CASSYGTEGETQYF.